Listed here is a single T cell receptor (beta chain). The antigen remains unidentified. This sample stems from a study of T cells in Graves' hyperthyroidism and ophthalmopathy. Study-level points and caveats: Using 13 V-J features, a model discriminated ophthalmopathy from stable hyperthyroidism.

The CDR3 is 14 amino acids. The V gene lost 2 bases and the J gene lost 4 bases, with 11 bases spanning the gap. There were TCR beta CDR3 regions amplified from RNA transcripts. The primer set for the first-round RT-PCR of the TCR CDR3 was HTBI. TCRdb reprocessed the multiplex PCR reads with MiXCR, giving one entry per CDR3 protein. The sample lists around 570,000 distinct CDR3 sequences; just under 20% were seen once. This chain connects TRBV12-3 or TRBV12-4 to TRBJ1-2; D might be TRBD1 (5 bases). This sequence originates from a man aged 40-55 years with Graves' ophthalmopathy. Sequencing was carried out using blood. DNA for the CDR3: TGTGCCAGCAGTTTACTCCCCAGGGTCTATGGCTACACCTTC. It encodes CASSLLPRVYGYTF.